The clone carrying this TCR beta chain was seen a handful of times. The data are from a study of graft-versus-host responses after intestinal transplantation. Study results and limitations: Individuals carrying graft-donor T cell macrochimerism showed high graft-versus-host to host-versus-graft clonal ratios in allografts.

Here immunoSEQ multiplex PCR was the method, and the copy in TCRdb shows in-frame clones only, minus some. The sample yields about 3,000 clones, roughly a third seen once. Roughly 200,000 CFSE-labeled responder cells were plated with roughly 200,000 irradiated, violet-dye-labeled stimulator cells. Sorting of proliferating CFSE-low CD3+CD4+ and CD3+CD8+ responders took place after the reaction. The source material was alloreactive CD4+ T cells from a mixed lymphocyte reaction culture, sampled before transplantation. Subset in this sample: CFSE-low proliferating T cells sorted from roughly six-day pre-transplant mixed lymphocyte reaction (GvH or HvG direction). The source of this sequence is a human patient who was an organ donor for intestinal transplantation.

CDR3 sequence reads: CASRWGQTTEAFF. For the CDR3, the DNA is TGCGCCAGCCGATGGGGCCAGACGACTGAAGCTTTCTTT. The chain recombines TRBV5-1 with TRBJ1-1, with a tentative D call TRBD1 (5 bases). Germline assignment: CDR1 SGHRS and CDR2 YFSETQ. V lost 7 bases, J lost 5 bases, and 15 bases lay in between. The CDR3 has 13 amino acids.